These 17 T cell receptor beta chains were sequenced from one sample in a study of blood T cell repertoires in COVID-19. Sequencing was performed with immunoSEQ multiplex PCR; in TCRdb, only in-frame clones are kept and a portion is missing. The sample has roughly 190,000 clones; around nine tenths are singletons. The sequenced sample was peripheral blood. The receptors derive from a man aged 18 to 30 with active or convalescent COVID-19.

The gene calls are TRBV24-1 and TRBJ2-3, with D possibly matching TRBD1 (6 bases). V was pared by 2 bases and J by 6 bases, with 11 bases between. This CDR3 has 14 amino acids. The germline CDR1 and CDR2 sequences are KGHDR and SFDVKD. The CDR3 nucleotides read TGTGCCACCAGTGATTCGACAGGCGGGGATACGCAGTATTTT. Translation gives CATSDSTGGDTQYF.

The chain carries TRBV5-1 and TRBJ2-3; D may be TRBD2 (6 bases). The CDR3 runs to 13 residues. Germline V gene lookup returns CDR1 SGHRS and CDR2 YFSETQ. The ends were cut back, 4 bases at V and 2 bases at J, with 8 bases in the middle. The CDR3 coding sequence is TGCGCCAGCAGCACTAGCCCCACAGATACGCAGTATTTT. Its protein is CASSTSPTDTQYF.

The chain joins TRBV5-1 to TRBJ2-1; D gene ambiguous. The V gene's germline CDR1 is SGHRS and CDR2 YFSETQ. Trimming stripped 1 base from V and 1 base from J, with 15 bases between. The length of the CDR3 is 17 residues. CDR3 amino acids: CASSLSPGTTSYNEQFF. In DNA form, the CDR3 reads TGCGCCAGCAGCTTGTCCCCCGGAACTACATCCTACAATGAGCAGTTCTTC. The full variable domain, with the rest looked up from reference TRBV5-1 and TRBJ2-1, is KAGVTQTPRYLIKTRGQQVTLSCSPISGHRSVSWYQQTPGQGLQFLFEYFSETQRNKGNFPGRFSGRQFSNSRSEMNVSTLELGDSALYLCASSLSPGTTSYNEQFFGPGTRLTVL.

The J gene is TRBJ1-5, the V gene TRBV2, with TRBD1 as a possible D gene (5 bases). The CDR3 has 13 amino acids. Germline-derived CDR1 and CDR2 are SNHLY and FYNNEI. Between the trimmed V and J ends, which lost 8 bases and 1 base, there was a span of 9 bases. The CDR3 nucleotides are TGTGCCAGCGGACGGGGGAGCAATCAGCCCCAGCATTTT. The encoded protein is CASGRGSNQPQHF.

CDR3 DNA sequence: TGTGCCAGCGCCGGGGTTGGAACTGAAGCTTTCTTT. This codes for CASAGVGTEAFF. This chain joins TRBV28 and TRBJ1-1; D is uncertain. The CDR3 is made up of 12 amino acids. V was shortened by 8 bases and J by 5 bases, with 12 bases between the two germline ends. The germline V gene has CDR1 MDHEN and CDR2 SYDVKM.

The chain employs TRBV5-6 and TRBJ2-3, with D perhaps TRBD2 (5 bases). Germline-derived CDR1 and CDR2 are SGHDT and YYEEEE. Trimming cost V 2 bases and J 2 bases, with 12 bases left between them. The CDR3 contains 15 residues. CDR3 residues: CASSFLARLTDTQYF. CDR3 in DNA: TGTGCCAGCAGCTTCTTAGCGAGACTCACAGATACGCAGTATTTT. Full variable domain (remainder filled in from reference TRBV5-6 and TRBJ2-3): DAGVTQSPTHLIKTRGQQVTLRCSPKSGHDTVSWYQQALGQGPQFIFQYYEEEERQRGNFPDRFSGHQFPNYSSELNVNALLLGDSALYLCASSFLARLTDTQYFGPGTRLTVL.

CDR3 sequence reads: CAISGVSSETQYF. The DNA of the CDR3 is TGTGCCATCAGTGGTGTCTCCTCGGAGACCCAGTACTTC. This sequence joins TRBV10-3 and TRBJ2-5; no clear D. Germline V CDR1 and CDR2: ENHRY, SYGVKD. The CDR3 spans 13 residues. The V and J ends lost 4 bases and 5 bases respectively, with 11 bases between them.

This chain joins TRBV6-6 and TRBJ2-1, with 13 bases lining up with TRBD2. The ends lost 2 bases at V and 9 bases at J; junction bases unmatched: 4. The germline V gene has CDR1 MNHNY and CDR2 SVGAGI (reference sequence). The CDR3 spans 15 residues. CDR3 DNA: TGTGCCAGCAGTTACGGACTAGCGGGAGTCGGTGAGCAGTTCTTC. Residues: CASSYGLAGVGEQFF.

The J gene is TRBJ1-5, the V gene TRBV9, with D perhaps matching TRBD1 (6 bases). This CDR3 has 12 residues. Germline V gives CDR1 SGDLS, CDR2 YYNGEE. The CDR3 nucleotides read TGTGAAGGGGGGGCCCTCCATCAGCCCCAGCATTTT. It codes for CEGGALHQPQHF.

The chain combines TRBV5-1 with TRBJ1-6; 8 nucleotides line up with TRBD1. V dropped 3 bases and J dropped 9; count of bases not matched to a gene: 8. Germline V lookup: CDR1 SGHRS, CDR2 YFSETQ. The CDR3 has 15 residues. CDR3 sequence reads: CASSSRGQESSPLHF. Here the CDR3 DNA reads TGCGCCAGCAGCTCCCGGGGACAGGAAAGTTCACCCCTCCACTTT.

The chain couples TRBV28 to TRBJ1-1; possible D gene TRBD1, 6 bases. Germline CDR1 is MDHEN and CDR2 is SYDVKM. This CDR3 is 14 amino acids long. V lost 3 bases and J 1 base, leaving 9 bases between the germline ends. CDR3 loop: CASSFAGENTEAFF. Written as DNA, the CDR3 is TGTGCCAGCAGTTTCGCAGGGGAGAACACTGAAGCTTTCTTT.

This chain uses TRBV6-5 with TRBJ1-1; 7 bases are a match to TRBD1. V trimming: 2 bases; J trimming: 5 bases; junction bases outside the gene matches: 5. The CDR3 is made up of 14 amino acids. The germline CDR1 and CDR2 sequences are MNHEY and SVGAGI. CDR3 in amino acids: CASSYDRVLTEAFF. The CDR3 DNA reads TGTGCCAGCAGTTACGACAGGGTCTTAACTGAAGCTTTCTTT.

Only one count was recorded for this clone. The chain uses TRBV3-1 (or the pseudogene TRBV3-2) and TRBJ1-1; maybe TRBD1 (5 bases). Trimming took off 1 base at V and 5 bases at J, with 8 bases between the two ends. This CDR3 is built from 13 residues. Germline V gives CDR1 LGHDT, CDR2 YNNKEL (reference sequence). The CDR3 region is CASSQGRGTEAFF. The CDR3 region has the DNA TGTGCCAGCAGCCAAGGAAGGGGTACTGAAGCTTTCTTT.

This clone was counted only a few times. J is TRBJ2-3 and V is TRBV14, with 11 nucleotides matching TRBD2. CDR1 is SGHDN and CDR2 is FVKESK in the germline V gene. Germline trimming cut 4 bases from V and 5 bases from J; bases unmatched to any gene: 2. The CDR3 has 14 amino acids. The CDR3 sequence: CASSRLAGLDTQYF. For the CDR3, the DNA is TGTGCCAGCAGCCGACTAGCGGGATTAGATACGCAGTATTTT.

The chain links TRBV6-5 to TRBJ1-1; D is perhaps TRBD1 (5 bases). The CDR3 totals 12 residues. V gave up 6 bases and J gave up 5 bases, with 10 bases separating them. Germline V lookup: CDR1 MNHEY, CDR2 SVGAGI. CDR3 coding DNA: TGTGCCAGCAGACGGGGGGGAACTGAAGCTTTCTTT. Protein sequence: CASRRGGTEAFF.

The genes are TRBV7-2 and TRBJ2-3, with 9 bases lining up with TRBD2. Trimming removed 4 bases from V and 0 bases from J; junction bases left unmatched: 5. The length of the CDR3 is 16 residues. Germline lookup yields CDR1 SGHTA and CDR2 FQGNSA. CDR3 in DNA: TGTGCCAGCAGCTCAAAGAGCGGGGGGAGCACAGATACGCAGTATTTT. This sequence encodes CASSSKSGGSTDTQYF.

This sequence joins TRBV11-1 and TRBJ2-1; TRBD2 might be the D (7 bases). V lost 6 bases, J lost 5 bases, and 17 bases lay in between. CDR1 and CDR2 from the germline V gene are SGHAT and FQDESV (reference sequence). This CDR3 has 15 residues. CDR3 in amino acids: CASRDRGAKHNEQFF. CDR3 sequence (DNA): TGTGCCAGCAGGGATCGGGGGGCGAAGCACAATGAGCAGTTCTTC. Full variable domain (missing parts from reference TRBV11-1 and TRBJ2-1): EAEVAQSPRYKITEKSQAVAFWCDPISGHATLYWYRQILGQGPELLVQFQDESVVDDSQLPKDRFSAERLKGVDSTLKIQPAELGDSAMYLCASRDRGAKHNEQFFGPGTRLTVL.